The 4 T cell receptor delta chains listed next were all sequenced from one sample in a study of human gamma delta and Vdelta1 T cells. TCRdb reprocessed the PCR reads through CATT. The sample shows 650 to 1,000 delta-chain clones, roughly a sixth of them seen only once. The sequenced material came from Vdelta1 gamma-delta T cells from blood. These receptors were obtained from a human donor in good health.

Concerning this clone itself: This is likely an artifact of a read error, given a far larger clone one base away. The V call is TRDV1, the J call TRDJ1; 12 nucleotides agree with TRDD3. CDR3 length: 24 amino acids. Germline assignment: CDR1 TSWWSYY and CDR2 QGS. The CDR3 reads CARGEPAAPTVLRRVLGDTQKLIF. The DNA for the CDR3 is TGTGCTCGTGGGGAACCAGCAGCGCCCACCGTCCTACGAAGAGTACTGGGGGATACTCAGAAACTCATCTTT.

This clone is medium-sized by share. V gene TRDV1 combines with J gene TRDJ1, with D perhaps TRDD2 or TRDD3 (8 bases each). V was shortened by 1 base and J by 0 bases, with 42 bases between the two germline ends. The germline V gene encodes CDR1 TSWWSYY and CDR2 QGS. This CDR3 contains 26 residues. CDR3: CALGERSLPSRSGLTGGLPYTDKLIF. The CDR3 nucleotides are TGTGCTCTTGGGGAACGGAGCCTTCCTAGTCGTAGTGGTTTAACTGGGGGTCTTCCGTACACCGATAAACTCATCTTT.

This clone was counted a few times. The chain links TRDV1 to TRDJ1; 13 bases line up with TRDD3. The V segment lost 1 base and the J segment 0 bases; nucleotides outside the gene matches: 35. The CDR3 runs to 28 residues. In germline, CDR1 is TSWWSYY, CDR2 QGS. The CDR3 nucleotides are TGTGCTCTTGGGGAACCCAACATTCCTACTTGGCAAACTGGGGGATACGCCTACCCTGGGGTGTACACCGATAAACTCATCTTT. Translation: CALGEPNIPTWQTGGYAYPGVYTDKLIF.

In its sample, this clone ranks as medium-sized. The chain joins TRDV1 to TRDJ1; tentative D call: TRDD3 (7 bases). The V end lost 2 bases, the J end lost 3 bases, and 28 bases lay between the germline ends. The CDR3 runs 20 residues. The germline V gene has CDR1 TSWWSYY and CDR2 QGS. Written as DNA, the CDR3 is TGTGCTCTTGGGGAAGGGTCCTACGACTGGGGAAGGGTGGGTCCCGATAAACTCATCTTT. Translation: CALGEGSYDWGRVGPDKLIF.